The 3 T cell receptor beta chains presented below share a single source sample, sequenced in a study of blood T cell repertoires in COVID-19. Only in-frame clones appear in the TCRdb table, and some are missing; sequencing was by immunoSEQ multiplex PCR. Among under 200,000 clones listed, about 90% were seen once. The specimen sequenced was PBMCs or T cells enriched from blood (not recorded which). The receptors here all came from a woman in her late teens or twenties who had recovered from COVID-19.

The chain is built from TRBV28 and TRBJ2-2, with TRBD2 matching 14 bases. Losses at the gene ends were 5 bases for V and 0 bases for J; bases not matched to a gene: 8. Looked up from germline, CDR1 is MDHEN and CDR2 is SYDVKM. The CDR3 runs 19 residues. The CDR3 loop is CASSLGGLAGGPNTGELFF. As DNA, the CDR3 is TGTGCCAGCAGTCTGGGAGGACTAGCGGGGGGCCCGAACACCGGGGAGCTGTTTTTT.

J is TRBJ2-5 and V is TRBV2, with D maybe TRBD2 (6 bases). The ends were cut back, 3 bases at V and 5 bases at J, with 13 bases in the middle. Germline V CDR1 and CDR2: SNHLY, FYNNEI. This CDR3 comprises 14 residues. The CDR3: CASSDRDFGETQYF. The CDR3 nucleotides read TGTGCCAGCAGTGATCGGGACTTTGGGGAGACCCAGTACTTC. Supplemented by reference TRBV2 and TRBJ2-5, the full variable domain reads EPEVTQTPSHQVTQMGQEVILRCVPISNHLYFYWYRQILGQKVEFLVSFYNNEISEKSEIFDDQFSVERPDGSNFTLKIRSTKLEDSAMYFCASSDRDFGETQYFGPGTRLLVL.

This clone was recorded only once. This sequence joins TRBV3-1 (or the pseudogene TRBV3-2) and TRBJ1-5, with D possibly matching TRBD1 (6 bases). The CDR3 totals 15 residues. Germline loops: CDR1 LGHDT, CDR2 YNNKEL (reference sequence). The germline V and J ends were trimmed by 1 base and 6 bases, with 13 bases remaining between them. The CDR3, as DNA: TGTGCCAGCAGCCAAGGGTGGCAGGGGAGTCAGCCCCAGCATTTT. Translation gives CASSQGWQGSQPQHF.